The entry that follows covers one T cell receptor beta chain sequence. It lacks a known antigen. There are no base qualities to consult, and no much larger clone falls within one base. From cysteine to phenylalanine, the CDR3 is 16 amino acids long. Only the CDR3 region is kept as DNA, spanning 48 bases read in frame from base 1. V trim: 1 base; J trim: 8 bases; unmatched bases: 12. Based on the germline V gene, the CDR1 and CDR2 sequences are MGHDK and SYGVNS. The data derive from a study of identical twins (dated by TCRdb to about 2016). Regarding the research as a whole: To test whether fetal clonotypes persist, this study deep-sequenced TCR alpha and beta repertoires from monozygotic twins, from unrelated adults of various ages, and from cord blood. To rule out contamination, replicate twin experiments were performed at different times with different library preparation protocols.

Library preparation used 5' RACE. Sequencing used an Illumina HiSeq 2000. Template switching added a universal primer binding site, and the final cDNA carried a unique molecular identifier that allowed TCR cDNA molecules to be counted accurately. Specific primers in the conserved constant-segment region were used to synthesize first-strand cDNA for TCR alpha and beta chains. To control for contamination, every cDNA library carried two barcodes: a SMART-Mk sample barcode plus Illumina barcodes. TruSeq adapter sequences along with Illumina sample barcodes were introduced in two successive PCR steps. Sequencing of the TCR alpha and beta cDNA libraries was done on the Illumina HiSeq platform using custom primers. Processing in the source paper ran as follows. MiGEC processed the raw reads to extract unique molecular identifiers, while MiXCR was used to determine the CDR3 positions. Recombination models were inferred per individual with the repgenHMM and IGoR tools using an EM algorithm. Shared clonotypes were analyzed with the tcR package in R, and sharing was normalized by the product of cloneset sizes. Out-of-frame nonproductive sequences were analyzed to study raw recombination free of thymic and clonal selection effects. Using fastp trimming at Q25 and MiXCR clonotype assembly, TCRdb reanalyzed the public sequencing data and kept in-frame beta chains. Entries are consolidated by CDR3 protein sequence, retaining the most common genes and DNA. The V and J calls reflect TCRdb's pipeline rather than the authors' work. The sample table holds hundreds of thousands of distinct CDR3 sequences, of which 15% to 20% were seen once. Around 12% of the sample comes from the top ten.

All donors were healthy Caucasians. The twin cohort consisted of three pairs of female monozygotic twins, all aged roughly 18 to 30 years. Peripheral blood mononuclear cells were used as the source from which RNA for TCR libraries was isolated. Overall study results and their limits: A weaker excess of twin sharing was found in beta out-of-frame sequences because the signal-to-noise ratio was lowered by fewer shared sequences. Compared with coincidental sharing between unrelated individuals, out-of-frame TCR alpha sequences shared between twins had an excess of sequences with low generation probability. In monozygotic twins, out-of-frame TCR alpha sharing was systematically underestimated by recombination models, although the models agreed with sharing between unrelated individuals. Abundant cord blood beta clonotypes carried fewer insertions; young adult naive repertoires showed a weaker similar trend, while memory repertoires showed none. Conclusions relied on cross-sectional statistical analysis, since the same donors could not be followed over many years. Invariant T cells such as MAIT and iNKT could partly confound zero-insertion analyses, although diverse VJ usage argued against such confounding for most clonotypes.

The sample also formed part of further work on T cells expressing NK-cell markers. In that second paper, the authors write: Roughly 8 donors provided sorted CD3+CD56+NKG2C+, CD3+CD56+NKG2C- and CD3+CD56-NKG2C+ T-cell subsets, whose TCR beta-chain repertoires were profiled. Of the eight sequenced donors, seven were found to be HCMV-seropositive and one was found to be HCMV-seronegative. To restrict sorting to alphabetaTCR-expressing T cells, an anti-gammadeltaTCR antibody was added in several experiments. In six donors, the dominant CD3+CD56+NKG2C+ clonotypes ranked among the top 10 CD8+ clonotypes, making up roughly 1.0-8% of CD8+ T cells. Those dominant clonotypes were again the most abundant among CD3+CD56-NKG2C+ cells in a handful of donors, at 28.3-60.1%. It remained unclear whether the expanded NKG2C-expressing T cell clones were specific for HCMV antigens. The study sequenced eight donors, all healthy volunteers chosen at random: three men and five women. A commercial ELISA kit detecting HCMV-specific IgG in serum was used to determine HCMV serostatus. For roughly six donors, bulk peripheral blood T-cell repertoires were additionally sequenced from unsorted PBMC. Reads were demultiplexed and grouped by UMI with MIGEC, and clonotypes were assembled and quantified with MiTCR. To remove erroneous sequences, TCR cDNA sequences were retained only when supported by two or more reads. Downstream repertoire analysis used the tcR package, and clonotypes were matched across fractions by CDR3 nucleotide sequence plus V segment. Antigen specificity was annotated against VDJdb with VDJmatch, allowing one amino acid substitution in CDR3.

The sequencing input was PBMCs. The V and J segments used are TRBV25-1 and TRBJ2-3, with 7 junctional bases fitting TRBD2. This TCR was sampled from a woman in her late teens or twenties in good health. The CDR3 region has the sequence CASSESRGRGLVTQYF. The DNA sequence is as follows: TGTGCCAGCAGTGAATCCCGCGGGAGAGGTCTCGTTACGCAGTATTTT.